What follows are 17 T cell receptor beta chains derived from one specimen sequenced in a study of Ad26.COV2.S vaccination and SARS-CoV-2 variants. Documented treatment: 15 to 20 received Ad26.COV2.S at low or high dose, single or two shots; about 5 received placebo; per-sample allocation not given. All samples were drawn on day 63, counting from the first vaccine or placebo injection. Sequenced by immunoSEQ multiplex PCR; TCRdb stores in-frame clones only, minus some. Found here are more than 350,000 clones, about 93% of them singletons; the top ten hold 12%. The sequencing used peripheral blood, collected in a trial of Ad26.COV2.S vaccine versus placebo. Source of these receptors: a person aged 18 to 65 who received the Ad26.COV2.S COVID-19 vaccine or a placebo.

CDR3 in amino acids: CASSLNPLSTDTQYF. The DNA for the CDR3 is TGCGCCAGCAGCTTGAACCCCCTAAGCACAGATACGCAGTATTTT. The chain carries TRBV5-1 and TRBJ2-3; D call uncertain. The germline CDR1 and CDR2 sequences are SGHRS and YFSETQ. The CDR3 is 15 amino acids. V was shortened by 1 base and J by 0 bases, with 9 bases between the two germline ends.

V and J are TRBV5-4 and TRBJ1-2, with D possibly matching TRBD1 (5 bases). V was cut by 1 base and J by 8 bases, with 12 bases left in between. The CDR3 extends over 13 amino acids. The germline V gene has CDR1 SGHNT and CDR2 YYREEE (reference sequence). The CDR3 DNA follows: TGTGCCAGCAGCTTGTTGGACACATGGGGCTACACCTTC. This codes for CASSLLDTWGYTF.

This clone was seen just once. This rearrangement joins TRBV2 to TRBJ2-3; D call uncertain. The CDR3 runs 10 residues. Germline values: CDR1 SNHLY, CDR2 FYNNEI. Trimming left V 7 bases short and J 6 bases short, with 5 bases between. The CDR3 nucleotides read TGTGCCAGCATAAGTGATACGCAGTATTTT. The encoded protein is CASISDTQYF.

The CDR3 reads CASSFTTYDRRETQYF. The CDR3 DNA follows: TGTGCCAGCAGCTTTACGACCTACGACAGGAGGGAGACCCAGTACTTC. The chain couples TRBV7-2 to TRBJ2-5; possibly TRBD1 for D (6 bases). There are 16 residues in the CDR3. Per germline, CDR1 SGHTA and CDR2 FQGNSA. Trimming took 3 bases from V and 5 from J, leaving 19 bases between them.

Only one count was recorded for this clone. The chain couples TRBV11-2 to TRBJ2-7, with 7 bases aligning to TRBD2. Germline trimming cut 6 bases from V and 3 bases from J; bases unmatched to any gene: 17. Looked up from germline, CDR1 is SGHAT and CDR2 is FQNNGV. The CDR3 has 17 amino acids. The DNA of the CDR3 is TGTGCCAGCAGTTTTACACGGACGGGACTATCGAACTACGAGCAGTACTTC. Translating gives CASSFTRTGLSNYEQYF. Looking up the rest from reference TRBV11-2 and TRBJ2-7 gives the full variable domain: EAGVAQSPRYKIIEKRQSVAFWCNPISGHATLYWYQQILGQGPKLLIQFQNNGVVDDSQLPKDRFSAERLKGVDSTLKIQPAKLEDSAVYLCASSFTRTGLSNYEQYFGPGTRLTVT.

This clone has more than one count but fewer than ten. V and J are TRBV5-6 and TRBJ1-2; possible D gene TRBD1, 5 bases. The CDR3 runs 13 residues. The V gene's germline CDR1 is SGHDT and CDR2 YYEEEE. Deletions cut 2 bases from V and 9 bases from J, with 14 bases between. CDR3 sequence reads: CASSFSEGYRYTF. CDR3 in DNA: TGTGCCAGCAGCTTTTCGGAGGGGTATCGCTACACCTTC.

The gene calls are TRBV6-5 and TRBJ1-1; the D gene is possibly TRBD1 (5 bases). The ends were cut back, 10 bases at V and 3 bases at J, with 18 bases in the middle. The CDR3 has 14 residues. The germline gives CDR1 MNHEY, CDR2 SVGAGI. The CDR3 DNA reads as TGTGCCATTTCGGGGGACCCGGGGTACACTGAAGCTTTCTTT. Translation gives CAISGDPGYTEAFF.

This clone was seen just once. The CDR3 nucleotides read TGTGCCAGCAGTCAACCGGTCCTACAAGCTGAAGCTTTCTTT. Translation gives CASSQPVLQAEAFF. The chain joins TRBV28 to TRBJ1-1; D gene uncertain. V was trimmed by 5 bases and J by 6 bases, leaving 16 bases between them. The CDR3 runs to 14 residues. Germline assignment: CDR1 MDHEN and CDR2 SYDVKM.

The chain carries TRBV7-2 and TRBJ2-2; no definite D call. V was clipped by 5 bases and J by 3 bases, with 10 bases between them. In germline, CDR1 is SGHTA, CDR2 FQGNSA. The CDR3 totals 14 residues. CDR3 DNA sequence: TGTGCCAGCAGCACAACCTGGTACACCGGGGAGCTGTTTTTT. Protein product: CASSTTWYTGELFF. Full variable domain (outside the CDR3, taken from reference TRBV7-2 and TRBJ2-2): GAGVSQSPSNKVTEKGKDVELRCDPISGHTALYWYRQSLGQGLEFLIYFQGNSAPDKSGLPSDRFSAERTGGSVSTLTIQRTQQEDSAVYLCASSTTWYTGELFFGEGSRLTVL.

The genes are TRBV19 and TRBJ1-2, with D unresolved. Germline CDR1 is LNHDA and CDR2 is SQIVND (reference sequence). The CDR3 contains 11 residues. V lost 11 bases to trimming and J lost 3 bases, with 10 bases between them. The CDR3 DNA reads as TGTGCCCTCCGGGTGGACTATGGCTACACCTTC. Translated: CALRVDYGYTF.

The chain is built from TRBV11-2 and TRBJ2-5; 7 nucleotides align to TRBD2. The germline gives CDR1 SGHAT, CDR2 FQNNGV. This CDR3 spans 14 amino acids. V lost 7 bases to trimming and J lost 3 bases; unmatched junction nucleotides: 8. In nucleotides, the CDR3 is TGTGCCAGCACCCTTTCGGGAGGAGAAGAGACCCAGTACTTC. It is translated as CASTLSGGEETQYF. The full variable domain, completed using reference TRBV11-2 and TRBJ2-5, is EAGVAQSPRYKIIEKRQSVAFWCNPISGHATLYWYQQILGQGPKLLIQFQNNGVVDDSQLPKDRFSAERLKGVDSTLKIQPAKLEDSAVYLCASTLSGGEETQYFGPGTRLLVL.

This clone was observed once. The V gene is TRBV6-2 or TRBV6-3, the J gene TRBJ1-1, with TRBD1 identical over 7 bases. J gave up 0 bases and V 2 bases, and 6 bases lay outside the gene matches. The CDR3 sequence is 16 residues long. Germline CDR1 MNHEY, CDR2 SVGEGT. CDR3: CASSYEGGGMNTEAFF. The CDR3 DNA sequence: TGTGCCAGCAGTTACGAAGGGGGCGGAATGAACACTGAAGCTTTCTTT.

The J gene is TRBJ2-5, the V gene TRBV19, with D perhaps TRBD1 or TRBD2 (6 bases each). The CDR3 is 13 residues long. The germline V gene encodes CDR1 LNHDA and CDR2 SQIVND (reference sequence). Trimming removed 5 bases at V and 3 bases at J, with 10 bases between. The CDR3 is CASSPGAEETQYF. For the CDR3, the DNA is TGTGCCAGTAGTCCGGGGGCTGAAGAGACCCAGTACTTC.

The genes are TRBV13 and TRBJ2-2, with 7 bases that match TRBD1. V shed 2 bases, J shed 7 bases, and the junction held 4 bases outside the gene matches. This CDR3 comprises 14 residues. CDR1 and CDR2 (germline): PRHDT, FYEKMQ (reference sequence). The chain's CDR3 is CASSLTQGFGELFF. Written as DNA, the CDR3 is TGTGCCAGCAGCTTAACACAGGGGTTCGGGGAGCTGTTTTTT.

The chain combines TRBV19 with TRBJ1-2; TRBD1 matches 7 bases. This CDR3 spans 15 amino acids. Germline loops: CDR1 LNHDA, CDR2 SQIVND (reference sequence). The V gene end was trimmed by 8 bases and the J gene end by 6 bases; junction bases not matched to a gene: 15. CDR3: CASSPQLYRGHGYTF. CDR3 DNA: TGTGCCAGTTCCCCTCAGCTCTACAGGGGCCATGGCTACACCTTC.

V gene TRBV10-3 combines with J gene TRBJ2-2, with TRBD1 matching over 7 bases. Germline CDR1 reads ENHRY; CDR2 reads SYGVKD. The V gene end was trimmed by 9 bases and the J gene end by 0 bases; junction bases not matched to a gene: 4. CDR3 length equals 14 residues. The CDR3 DNA is TGTGCCATTTTGGGACAGTCGAACACCGGGGAGCTGTTTTTT. This encodes CAILGQSNTGELFF.

The gene calls are TRBV3-1 (or the pseudogene TRBV3-2) and TRBJ1-2; unclear D gene. The CDR3 contains 14 residues. V was pared by 4 bases and J by 0 bases, with 9 bases between. Germline V gene sequence: CDR1 LGHDT, CDR2 YNNKEL (reference sequence). The CDR3 protein is CASSPGYSNYGYTF. The CDR3 bases are TGTGCCAGCAGCCCCGGGTACTCTAACTATGGCTACACCTTC.